Listed here are 20 T cell receptor beta chains from one sample, sequenced in a study of Ad26.COV2.S vaccination and SARS-CoV-2 variants. Clones were read by immunoSEQ multiplex PCR, and TCRdb kept only the in-frame ones, dropping some. The table includes about 460,000 clones, approximately 90% detected once. The sample's treatment: some 19 received Ad26.COV2.S at low or high dose, single or two shots; 5 received placebo; per-sample allocation not given. Sampling occurred on day 63 after the first vaccine or placebo injection. The sample consisted of peripheral blood, taken in a trial of Ad26.COV2.S vaccine versus placebo. These receptors were obtained from a person between 18 and 65 years old who received the Ad26.COV2.S COVID-19 vaccine or a placebo.

The gene calls are TRBV28 and TRBJ2-7; 8 nucleotides match TRBD2. Trimming cost V 8 bases and J 5 bases; bases outside gene matches: 11. This CDR3 contains 14 residues. The germline gives CDR1 MDHEN, CDR2 SYDVKM. CDR3 residues: CASGLSGRFDEQYF. The CDR3 DNA sequence: TGTGCCAGCGGACTAAGCGGGAGATTCGACGAGCAGTACTTC.

J is TRBJ2-7 and V is TRBV4-2; 10 positions agree with TRBD1. The CDR3 has 16 amino acids. The V and J ends lost 3 bases and 5 bases, in that order; junction bases with no gene match: 10. Per germline, CDR1 LGHNA and CDR2 YNFKEQ. CDR3 loop: CASSHLMGDRGNEQYF. CDR3 DNA sequence: TGTGCCAGCAGCCACTTAATGGGGGACAGGGGTAACGAGCAGTACTTC.

This chain connects TRBV12-3 or TRBV12-4 to TRBJ1-2; perhaps TRBD1 as D (6 bases). The V end was cut by 6 bases, the J end by 8 bases, with 13 bases between. The CDR3 loop spans 12 amino acids. CDR3 loop: CASRSTGNGYTF. Here the CDR3 DNA reads TGTGCCAGCAGGTCTACAGGGAACGGCTACACCTTC.

This clone appeared once. At one end, the junction sequence differs from germline, possibly due to a read error. V is TRBV7-7 and J is TRBJ2-1, with 8 bases aligning to TRBD2. The CDR3 extends over 16 amino acids. Germline CDR1 reads SSHAT; CDR2 reads FNYEAQ (reference sequence). CDR3 bases: TGTGCTAGCAGCTTAGCGCATAGCGGGAACGACAATGAGCAGTTCTTC. Protein sequence: CASSLAHSGNDNEQFF.

This clone was seen a few times. CDR3 protein: CASSLDINTYEQYF. The CDR3 DNA reads TGTGCCAGCAGCTTAGACATCAATACCTACGAGCAGTACTTC. The chain combines TRBV11-2 with TRBJ2-7; D is ambiguous. This CDR3 region has 14 residues. Trimming took off 0 bases at V and 2 bases at J, with 8 bases between the two ends. The germline V gene encodes CDR1 SGHAT and CDR2 FQNNGV.

The rearrangement links TRBV14 to TRBJ1-1, with TRBD1 matching over 8 bases. Trimming cost V 2 bases and J 8 bases; bases outside gene matches: 16. The CDR3 is 17 residues long. Germline V CDR1 and CDR2: SGHDN, FVKESK. The CDR3 region has the DNA TGTGCCAGCAGCCAATGGGGACAGGAACGGGACGGAAAGGAAGCTTTCTTT. Its protein product is CASSQWGQERDGKEAFF.

The chain uses TRBV12-3 or TRBV12-4 and TRBJ2-3, with TRBD2 as a possible D gene (7 bases). V was pared by 8 bases and J by 6 bases, with 15 bases between. The CDR3 runs 13 residues. CDR3 region: CASWGGPLDTQYF. The DNA of the CDR3 is TGTGCCAGCTGGGGGGGGCCTCTTGATACGCAGTATTTT.

CDR3 protein: CASSQDGGDYGYTF. The CDR3 nucleotides read TGTGCCAGCAGCCAAGACGGGGGTGACTATGGCTACACCTTC. The rearrangement joins TRBV3-1 (or the pseudogene TRBV3-2) to TRBJ1-2; tentative D call: TRBD1 (5 bases). The CDR3 contains 14 residues. The V and J ends lost 0 bases and 3 bases respectively, with 8 bases between them. CDR1 is LGHDT, CDR2 YNNKEL, per germline (reference sequence).

V usage is TRBV4-3 and J usage is TRBJ2-6, with a possible D match to TRBD2 (5 bases). Deletions cut 4 bases from V and 2 bases from J, with 9 bases between. CDR1 and CDR2 from the germline V gene are LGHNA and YSLEER. This CDR3 is built from 15 residues. CDR3 nucleotides: TGCGCCAGCAGCCGCCTGCGGGCTGGGGCCAACGTCCTGACTTTC. This translates into CASSRLRAGANVLTF.

The genes are TRBV6-6 and TRBJ1-1; D may be TRBD1 (5 bases). CDR1 and CDR2 (germline): MNHNY, SVGAGI (reference sequence). The CDR3 covers 15 residues. With 2 bases removed from V and 4 bases from J, the gap between germline ends came to 14 bases. The DNA for the CDR3 is TGTGCCAGCAGTTACGACCATAACAGGCCCACTGAAGCTTTCTTT. Amino acid sequence: CASSYDHNRPTEAFF.

V gene TRBV2 combines with J gene TRBJ2-5; no clear D gene. This CDR3 is built from 12 residues. Germline assignment: CDR1 SNHLY and CDR2 FYNNEI. Deletions cut 7 bases from V and 2 bases from J, with 8 bases between. The CDR3: CASTTEQETQYF. CDR3 nucleotides: TGTGCCAGCACGACGGAGCAAGAGACCCAGTACTTC.

The V and J genes are TRBV5-4 and TRBJ2-7, with D tentatively TRBD1 (6 bases). The CDR3 has 17 residues. Trimming pared 0 bases from V and 0 bases from J, leaving 16 bases between. From germline, CDR1 is SGHNT and CDR2 YYREEE (reference sequence). CDR3 bases: TGTGCCAGCAGCTTGGGGCAGGGGAAGGCAATCTCCTACGAGCAGTACTTC. Its protein product is CASSLGQGKAISYEQYF.

The chain combines TRBV20-1 with TRBJ2-1, with D hard to call. From germline, CDR1 is DFQATT and CDR2 SNEGSKA (reference sequence). The CDR3 extends over 14 amino acids. V lost 3 bases and J lost 6, with 15 bases in between. CDR3 in amino acids: CSASGPSLPNEQFF. CDR3 nucleotide sequence: TGCAGTGCTAGTGGCCCGTCCCTACCCAATGAGCAGTTCTTC.

Here the CDR3 DNA reads TGTGCCAGCAGCTTAGAAGCAGGGGGGATCGGGACCCAGTACTTC. Translated: CASSLEAGGIGTQYF. V and J are TRBV11-2 and TRBJ2-5; a possible D gene is TRBD1 (7 bases). The CDR3 contains 15 residues. Germline V CDR1 and CDR2: SGHAT, FQNNGV. V shed 0 bases and J shed 7 bases, with 15 bases lying between them.

The V call is TRBV28, the J call TRBJ1-1, with D perhaps TRBD1 (5 bases). The CDR3 spans 12 residues. Trimming removed 3 bases at V and 8 bases at J, with 10 bases between. Germline V gene lookup returns CDR1 MDHEN and CDR2 SYDVKM. As DNA, the CDR3 is TGTGCCAGCAGTTTTTCTGGGGGGGAAGCTTTCTTT. It codes for CASSFSGGEAFF. The full variable domain, rest sourced from reference TRBV28 and TRBJ1-1, is DVKVTQSSRYLVKRTGEKVFLECVQDMDHENMFWYRQDPGLGLRLIYFSYDVKMKEKGDIPEGYSVSREKKERFSLILESASTNQTSMYLCASSFSGGEAFFGQGTRLTVV.

The CDR3 sequence is CASSPGGTPTYEQYF. CDR3 coding DNA: TGTGCCAGCAGCCCCGGCGGGACACCAACCTACGAGCAGTACTTC. The genes are TRBV5-4 and TRBJ2-7; D is possibly TRBD1 or TRBD2 (6 bases each). CDR1 is SGHNT and CDR2 is YYREEE in the germline V gene (reference sequence). V dropped 4 bases and J dropped 2 bases, with 16 bases sitting between them. This CDR3 is built from 15 residues.

This clone was seen just once. The chain recombines TRBV10-3 with TRBJ1-4, with D perhaps TRBD1 (6 bases). Germline CDR1 ENHRY, CDR2 SYGVKD. This CDR3 spans 15 amino acids. V was pared by 6 bases and J by 5 bases, with 16 bases between. CDR3 amino acids: CAISERGGRNEKLFF. Here the CDR3 DNA reads TGTGCCATCAGCGAGCGCGGGGGGCGGAATGAAAAACTGTTTTTT.

J is TRBJ2-2 and V is TRBV27; TRBD2 agrees at 8 bases. The germline gives CDR1 MNHEY, CDR2 SMNVEV (reference sequence). The V segment lost 5 bases and the J segment 6 bases; nucleotides outside the gene matches: 20. CDR3 length: 19 residues. The CDR3 DNA sequence: TGTGCCAGCAGTGTCCGCCGGGACACCGGGGGGGGAATTCCCGGGGAGCTGTTTTTT. It encodes CASSVRRDTGGGIPGELFF.

J is TRBJ1-2 and V is TRBV21-1; the DNA was not used to check the table's D call, TRBD1. TRBV21-1 is a pseudogene segment. This CDR3 region has 10 residues. Written as DNA, the CDR3 is TGTGCCAGCAGCGAGCAGCAGGCCACCTTC. It is translated as CASSEQQATF.

CDR3 nucleotides: TGTGCCAGCAGTGACCGAGCGGGGGCACCTACGCAGTATTTT. Translated, it gives CASSDRAGAPTQYF. This rearrangement joins TRBV28 to TRBJ2-3; TRBD2 matches 8 bases. V dropped 5 bases and J dropped 8; count of bases not matched to a gene: 9. The CDR3 is made up of 14 amino acids. Germline CDR1 and CDR2: MDHEN and SYDVKM.